The present entry profiles one TCR beta chain with its context. No cognate antigen has been identified for it. There are no base qualities to consult, and no much larger clone falls within one base. The record originates from a study of blood T cell repertoires in COVID-19 (dated by TCRdb to 2020 to 2022). In terms of the full investigation: The collaborator samples originated in the United States, Italy and Spain and spanned the acute and convalescent phases of COVID-19. The material from the prospective study consisted of cDNA or gDNA derived from T cells, B-cell-depleted T cells, or PBMCs. Subjects who had been exposed to COVID-19, were actively infected with it, or had recovered from it provided the deeply sampled blood TCRbeta repertoires that made up the dataset. A freely available public database, intended as a resource for researchers studying the immune response to SARS-CoV-2, is where the repertoires were released. The samples were drawn from the first 160 participants of the ongoing ImmuneRACE study and from 950 to 1,500 subjects provided by 6 global collaborators. The sample metadata nearly always contained a de-identified subject ID, COVID-19 status, age in years and sex. Where HLA class I and class II types were available, the types were taken from metadata supplied by the sample provider, not from assay-based typing. The research as a whole found: Clinical and demographic metadata were provided uncurated, with the amount varying by source and participant.

The cysteine opens and the phenylalanine closes a CDR3 of 12 amino acids. CDR3 DNA is the only sequence kept; it has 36 bases, read in frame from the first base. V sheds 5 bases and J sheds 5 bases, leaving 9 bases between their ends. Sequences SEHNR (CDR1) and FQNEAQ (CDR2) are obtained from the germline V gene (reference sequence). Whole blood was collected in K2EDTA tubes by collaborating institutions according to the institutions' own protocols. For TCRbeta analysis, collaborators shipped samples as frozen whole blood, isolated PBMCs, or DNA extracted from either of those sample types. The immunoSEQ Assay, a bias-controlled multiplex PCR, was used to amplify TCRbeta CDR3 regions from genomic DNA. Under the source paper's analysis protocol: Within the assay, amplification of reference gene primers was used to estimate how many nucleated cells each sample contained. To quantify the absolute abundance of each unique TCRbeta CDR3 rearrangement, sequence reads were collapsed and filtered. For each sample, productive Simpson clonality was calculated as the square root of Simpson's diversity index across productive rearrangements. The table comes from immuneACCESS by way of TCRdb, which keeps in-frame sequences with V and J called. Part of the clones is missing from these tables; in studies checked, under half for an unresolved V gene and the rest for unknown reasons. V and J calls and clone size are those listed in that table; D and trimming were worked out from the DNA. The sample yields over 10,000 clones; 90% were counted once. In total, the top ten clones hold about 20% of the sample.

Rearrangement joined TRBV7-9 to TRBJ2-5, with the D gene call left open. The sequence came from a human donor with active COVID-19. The donor label of this sample is uncertain. Sequencing was performed on peripheral blood. The nucleotide sequence reads TGTGCCAGCAGCATTAACGGGGAGACCCAGTACTTC. Translated, it gives CASSINGETQYF.